This T cell receptor beta chain derives from a study of blood T cell repertoires in COVID-19. Across the study: PBMCs, B-cell-depleted T cells, or T cells were the source of the cDNA or gDNA that made up the material.

Method: immunoSEQ multiplex PCR; TCRdb's copy keeps in-frame clones and lacks some. This sample has fewer than 200,000 clones; about nine tenths occur once, and the top ten carry 20%. This clone is a singleton in its sample. The receptor's source is a man in his 70s with active or convalescent COVID-19. The sequenced sample was peripheral blood.

CDR3: CSVRSGRANTEAFF. CDR3 nucleotides: TGCAGCGTGAGGTCGGGAAGGGCTAACACTGAAGCTTTCTTT. V is TRBV29-1 and J is TRBJ1-1; D gene unclear. The V gene lost 6 bases and the J gene lost 2 bases, with 16 bases spanning the gap. This CDR3 comprises 14 residues. CDR1 SQVTM and CDR2 ANQGSEA come from the germline V gene.